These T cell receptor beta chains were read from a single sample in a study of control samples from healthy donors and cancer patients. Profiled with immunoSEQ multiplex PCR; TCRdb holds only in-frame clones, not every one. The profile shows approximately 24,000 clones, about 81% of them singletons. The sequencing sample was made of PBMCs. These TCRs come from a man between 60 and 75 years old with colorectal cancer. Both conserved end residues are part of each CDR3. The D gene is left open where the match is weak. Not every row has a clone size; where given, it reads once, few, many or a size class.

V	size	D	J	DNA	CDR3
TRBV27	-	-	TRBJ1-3	TGTGCCAGGGGCACTGGAAACACCATATATTTT	CARGTGNTIYF
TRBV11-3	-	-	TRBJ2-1	TGTGCCAGCAGCTTAGTTGGGGCCCTCAAGCTCTTC	CASSLVGALKLF
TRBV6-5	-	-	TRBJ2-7	TGTGCCAGCAGTTTTAGTGGCCCGGACGAGCAGTACTTC	CASSFSGPDEQYF
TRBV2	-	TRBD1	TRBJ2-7	TGTGCCAGCAGTGAAATGGGACAGGGGTCCTACGAGCAGTACTTC	CASSEMGQGSYEQYF
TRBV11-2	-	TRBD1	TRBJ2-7	TGTGCCAGCAGTCCCACGGGACAGGGAAGTCACGAGCAGTACTTC	CASSPTGQGSHEQYF
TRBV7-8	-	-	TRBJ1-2	TGTGCCAGCAGCTTAGGGACAGTCGACCCCTATGGCTACACCTTC	CASSLGTVDPYGYTF
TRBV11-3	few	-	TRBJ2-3	TGTGCCAGCAGCTCAGCTTTTCCGCTCACAGATACGCAGTATTTT	CASSSAFPLTDTQYF
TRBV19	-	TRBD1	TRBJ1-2	TGTGCCAGTAGTCCCCAGGGGGACTATGGCTACACCTTC	CASSPQGDYGYTF
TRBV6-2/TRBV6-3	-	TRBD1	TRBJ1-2	TGTGCCAGCAGCCAACAGGGGCGGCCCTATGGCTACACCTTC	CASSQQGRPYGYTF
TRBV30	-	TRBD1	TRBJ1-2	TGTGCCTGGAGTGGACAGGGGCGAGGCTATGGCTACACCTTC	CAWSGQGRGYGYTF
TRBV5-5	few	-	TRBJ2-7	TGTGCCAGCAGCCGCGACGCCAGCTCCTACGAGCAGTACTTC	CASSRDASSYEQYF
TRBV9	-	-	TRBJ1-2	TGTGCCAGCAGAGGGGCTCCACCCTATGGCTACACCTTC	CASRGAPPYGYTF
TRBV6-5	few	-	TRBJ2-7	TGTGCCAGCAGTTCCCCTTGGAACGAGCAGTACTTC	CASSSPWNEQYF
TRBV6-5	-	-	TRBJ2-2	TGTGCCAGCAGTTACCTTGGGGGGCTAAACACCGGGGAGCTGTTTTTT	CASSYLGGLNTGELFF
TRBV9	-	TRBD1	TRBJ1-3	TGTGCCAGCAGCCCGAACCCTGGGACAGTTGGAAACACCATATATTTT	CASSPNPGTVGNTIYF
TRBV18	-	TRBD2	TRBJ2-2	TGTGCCAGCTCACCAACGGCGGGGGGCCACACCGGGGAGCTGTTTTTT	CASSPTAGGHTGELFF
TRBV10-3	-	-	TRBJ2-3	TGTGCCATCAGAGGGACGTCGGGCACAGATACGCAGTATTTT	CAIRGTSGTDTQYF
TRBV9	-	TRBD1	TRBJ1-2	TGTGCCAGCAGCCCCGGGGACAGTCTGGACTATGGCTACACCTTC	CASSPGDSLDYGYTF
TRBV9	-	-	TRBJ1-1	TGTGCCAGCAGCCCCCGACAGGACACAAGTAACACTGAAGCTTTCTTT	CASSPRQDTSNTEAFF
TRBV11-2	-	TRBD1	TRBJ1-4	TGTGCCACCAGGACAGGGGGTGAAAAACTGTTTTTT	CATRTGGEKLFF
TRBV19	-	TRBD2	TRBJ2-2	TGTGCCGTGCACGGGAGGGGCGGGGAGCTGTTTTTT	CAVHGRGGELFF
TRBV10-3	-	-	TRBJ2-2	TGTGCCATCCCTCAGGGCAACACCGGGGAGCTGTTTTTT	CAIPQGNTGELFF
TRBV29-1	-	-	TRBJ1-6	TGCAGCGTACAGGACAGTTATAATTCACCCCTCCACTTT	CSVQDSYNSPLHF
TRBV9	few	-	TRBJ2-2	TGTGCCAGCAGCGTAGTCACAGATAACACCGGGGAGCTGTTTTTT	CASSVVTDNTGELFF
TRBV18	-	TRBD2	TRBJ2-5	TGTGCCAGCTCACCTCCTCTAGCGGGGGCTCAAGAGACCCAGTACTTC	CASSPPLAGAQETQYF
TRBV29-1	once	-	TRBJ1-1	TGCAGCGTTGCGTCTACTGGTGAAGCTTTCTTT	CSVASTGEAFF
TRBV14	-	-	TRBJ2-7	TGTGCCAGCAGGGGGGCACAGGTCCACGAGCAGTACTTC	CASRGAQVHEQYF
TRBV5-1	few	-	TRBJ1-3	TGCGCCAGCAGCCAGGACGGAGGACTTGGAAACACCATATATTTT	CASSQDGGLGNTIYF
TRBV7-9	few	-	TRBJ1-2	TGTGCCAGCACCTCCTACGGGGACCTAGCTAACTATGGCTACACCTTC	CASTSYGDLANYGYTF
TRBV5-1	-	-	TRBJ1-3	TGCGCCAGCAGCTCGAGAACCGGGACACTCGGAAACACCATATATTTT	CASSSRTGTLGNTIYF
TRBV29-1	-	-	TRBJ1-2	TGCAGCCTACTTCTCTGGGACGGTACTTATTATGGCTACACCTTC	CSLLLWDGTYYGYTF
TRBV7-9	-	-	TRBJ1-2	TGTGCCAGCAGCTTATATGTTAACTATGGCTACACCTTC	CASSLYVNYGYTF
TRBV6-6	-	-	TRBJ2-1	TGTGCCAGCAACCTTCACGACAGCTCCTACAATGAGCAGTTCTTC	CASNLHDSSYNEQFF
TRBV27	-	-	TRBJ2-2	TGTGCCAGCAGTTTAAGCCCAGGGTTGGTCGGGGAGCTGTTTTTT	CASSLSPGLVGELFF
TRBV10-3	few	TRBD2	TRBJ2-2	TGTGCCATCAGGGAGACAGTGACGGGGGGTTACACCGGGGAGCTGTTTTTT	CAIRETVTGGYTGELFF
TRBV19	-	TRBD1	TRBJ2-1	TGTGCCAGTAGTATCCGGGACAGACCCAATGAGCAGTTCTTC	CASSIRDRPNEQFF
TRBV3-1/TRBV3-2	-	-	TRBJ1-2	TGTGCCAGCAGCCCCGGGATCTGGGAGGGCTACACCTTC	CASSPGIWEGYTF
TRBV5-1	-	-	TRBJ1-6	TGCGCCAGCAGCTTGTTCGAGAATTCACCCCTCCACTTT	CASSLFENSPLHF
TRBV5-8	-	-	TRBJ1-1	TGTGCCAGCAGCTCCCCCGCGGGGGCATGGAGCACTGAAGCTTTCTTT	CASSSPAGAWSTEAFF
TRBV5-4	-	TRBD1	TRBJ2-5	TGTGCCAGCAGCTTGGGACAGGGGCAAGAGACCCAGTACTTC	CASSLGQGQETQYF
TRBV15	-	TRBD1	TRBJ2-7	TGTGCCACCAGCCGTGGGACAGGCGACTACGAGCAGTACTTC	CATSRGTGDYEQYF
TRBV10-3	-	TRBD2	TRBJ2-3	TGTGCCAGTTCTAGCGGTAACACAGATACGCAGTATTTT	CASSSGNTDTQYF
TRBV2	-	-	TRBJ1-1	TGTGCCAGCATTCAGGGGACAATGAACACTGAAGCTTTCTTT	CASIQGTMNTEAFF
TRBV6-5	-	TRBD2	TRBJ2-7	TGTGCCAGCAGTCCAACTAGCGGGGGAACCTACGAGCAGTACTTC	CASSPTSGGTYEQYF
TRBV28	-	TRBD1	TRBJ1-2	TGTGCCAGCAGTCCCCCCGACAGGGGGCATAACTATGGCTACACCTTC	CASSPPDRGHNYGYTF
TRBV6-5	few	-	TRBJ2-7	TGTGCCAGCAGTTACTCGTTGCTGGGCTCGGAATACGAGCAGTACTTC	CASSYSLLGSEYEQYF
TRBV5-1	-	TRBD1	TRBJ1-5	TGCGCCAGCAGCTTGGCCGGACAGGGGTCTCAGCCCCAGCATTTT	CASSLAGQGSQPQHF
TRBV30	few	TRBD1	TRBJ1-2	TGTGCCTGGAGTCTTCAGACAGGGTTAACAGGCTACACCTTC	CAWSLQTGLTGYTF
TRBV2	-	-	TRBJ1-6	TGTGCCAGCAGTGAAGACAGCCCCAGGTCACCCCTCCACTTT	CASSEDSPRSPLHF
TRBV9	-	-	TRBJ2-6	TGTGCCAGCACACCCCAGAGCTCTGGGGCCAACGTCCTGACTTTC	CASTPQSSGANVLTF
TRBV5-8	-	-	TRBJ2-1	TGTGCCAGCAGCCGGCGGGTGGGTGAGCAGTTCTTC	CASSRRVGEQFF
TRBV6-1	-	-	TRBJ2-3	TGTGCCAGCAGTGAAGGGGGCGGTACCACAGATACGCAGTATTTT	CASSEGGGTTDTQYF
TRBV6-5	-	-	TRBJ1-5	TGTGCCAGCGGAACAGGCCGGAATCAGCCCCAGCATTTT	CASGTGRNQPQHF
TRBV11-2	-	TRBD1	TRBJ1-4	TGTGCCAGCAGTTCAAGCAGGGGGCATGGTGAAAAACTGTTTTTT	CASSSSRGHGEKLFF
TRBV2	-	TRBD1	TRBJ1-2	TGTGCCAGCAGTATAGGACAGGGTGACTATGGCTACACCTTC	CASSIGQGDYGYTF